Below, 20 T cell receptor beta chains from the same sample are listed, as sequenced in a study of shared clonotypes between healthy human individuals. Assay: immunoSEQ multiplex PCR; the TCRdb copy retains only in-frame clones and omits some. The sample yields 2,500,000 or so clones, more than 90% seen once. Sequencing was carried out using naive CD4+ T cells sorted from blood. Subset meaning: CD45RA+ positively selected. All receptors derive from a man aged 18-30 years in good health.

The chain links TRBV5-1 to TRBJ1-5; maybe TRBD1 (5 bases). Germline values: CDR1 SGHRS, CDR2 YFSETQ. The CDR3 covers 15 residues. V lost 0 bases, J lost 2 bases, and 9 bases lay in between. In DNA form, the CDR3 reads TGCGCCAGCAGCTTGGAGGGGATGCGCAATCAGCCCCAGCATTTT. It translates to CASSLEGMRNQPQHF.

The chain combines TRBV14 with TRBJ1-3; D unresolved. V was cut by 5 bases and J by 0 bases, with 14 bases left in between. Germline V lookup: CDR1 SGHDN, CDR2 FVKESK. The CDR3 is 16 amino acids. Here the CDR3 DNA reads TGTGCCAGCAGCTGGACCAAGGCCCGCTCTGGAAACACCATATATTTT. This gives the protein CASSWTKARSGNTIYF.

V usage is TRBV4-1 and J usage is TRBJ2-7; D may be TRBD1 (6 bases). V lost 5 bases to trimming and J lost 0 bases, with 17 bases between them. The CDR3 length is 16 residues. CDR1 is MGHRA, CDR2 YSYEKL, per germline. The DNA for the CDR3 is TGCGCCAGCAGCTATTTCTTTACAGGGCTCTCCTACGAGCAGTACTTC. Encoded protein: CASSYFFTGLSYEQYF.

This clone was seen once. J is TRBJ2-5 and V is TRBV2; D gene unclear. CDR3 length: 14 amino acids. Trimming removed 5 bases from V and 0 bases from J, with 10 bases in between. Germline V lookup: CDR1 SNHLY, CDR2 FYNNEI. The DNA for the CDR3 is TGTGCCAGCAGTAAGGACGGTTACCAAGAGACCCAGTACTTC. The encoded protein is CASSKDGYQETQYF. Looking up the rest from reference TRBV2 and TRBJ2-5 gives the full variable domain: EPEVTQTPSHQVTQMGQEVILRCVPISNHLYFYWYRQILGQKVEFLVSFYNNEISEKSEIFDDQFSVERPDGSNFTLKIRSTKLEDSAMYFCASSKDGYQETQYFGPGTRLLVL.

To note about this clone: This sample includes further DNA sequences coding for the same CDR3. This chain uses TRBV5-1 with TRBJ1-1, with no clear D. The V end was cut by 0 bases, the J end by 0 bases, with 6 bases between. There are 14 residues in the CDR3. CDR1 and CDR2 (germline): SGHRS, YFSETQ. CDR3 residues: CASSLEALNTEAFF. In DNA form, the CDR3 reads TGCGCCAGCAGCTTGGAGGCCTTGAACACTGAAGCTTTCTTT.

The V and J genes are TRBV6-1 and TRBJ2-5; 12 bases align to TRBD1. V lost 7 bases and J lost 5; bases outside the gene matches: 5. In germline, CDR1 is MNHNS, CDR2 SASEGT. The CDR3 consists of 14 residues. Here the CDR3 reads CASTGTGGGETQYF. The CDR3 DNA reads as TGTGCCAGCACCGGGACAGGGGGCGGGGAGACCCAGTACTTC.

The CDR3 spells CASSYSTGSGTGELFF. The CDR3 bases are TGTGCCAGCAGTTACTCTACAGGGTCGGGGACCGGGGAGCTGTTTTTT. The chain combines TRBV6-5 with TRBJ2-2; the D gene is possibly TRBD1 (6 bases). CDR3 length: 16 amino acids. The V end lost 0 bases, the J end lost 5 bases, and 13 bases lay between the germline ends. From germline, CDR1 is MNHEY and CDR2 SVGAGI.

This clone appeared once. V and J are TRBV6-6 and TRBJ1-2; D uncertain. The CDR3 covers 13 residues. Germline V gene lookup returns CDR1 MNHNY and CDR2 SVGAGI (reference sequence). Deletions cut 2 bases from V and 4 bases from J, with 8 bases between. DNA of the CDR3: TGTGCCAGCAGTTACGAAGCGATCTATGGCTACACCTTC. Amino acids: CASSYEAIYGYTF.

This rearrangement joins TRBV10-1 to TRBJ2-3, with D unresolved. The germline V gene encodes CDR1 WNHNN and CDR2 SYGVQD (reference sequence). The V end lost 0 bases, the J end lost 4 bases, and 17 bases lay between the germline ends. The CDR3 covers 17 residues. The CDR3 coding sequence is TGCGCCAGCAGTGAGTCTATAAGGGATATTTTACCAGATACGCAGTATTTT. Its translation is CASSESIRDILPDTQYF.

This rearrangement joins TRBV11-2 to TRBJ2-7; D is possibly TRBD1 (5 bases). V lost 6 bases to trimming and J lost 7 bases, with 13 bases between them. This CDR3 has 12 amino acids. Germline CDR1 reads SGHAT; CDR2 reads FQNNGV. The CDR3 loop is CASSPPGNEQYF. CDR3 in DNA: TGTGCCAGCAGTCCCCCAGGGAATGAGCAGTACTTC.

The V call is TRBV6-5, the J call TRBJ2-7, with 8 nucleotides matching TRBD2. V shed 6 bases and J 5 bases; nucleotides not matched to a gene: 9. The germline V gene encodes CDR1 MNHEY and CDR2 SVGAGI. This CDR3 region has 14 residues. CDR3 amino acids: CASRGREGRNEQYF. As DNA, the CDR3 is TGTGCCAGCAGAGGCCGGGAGGGCCGCAACGAGCAGTACTTC.

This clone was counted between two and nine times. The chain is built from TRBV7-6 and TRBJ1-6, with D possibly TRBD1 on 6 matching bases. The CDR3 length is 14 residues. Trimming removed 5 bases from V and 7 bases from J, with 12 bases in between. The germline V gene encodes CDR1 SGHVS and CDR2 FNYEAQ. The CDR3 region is CASSRYRENSPLHF. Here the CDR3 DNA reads TGTGCCAGCAGCCGATACAGGGAAAATTCACCCCTCCACTTT.

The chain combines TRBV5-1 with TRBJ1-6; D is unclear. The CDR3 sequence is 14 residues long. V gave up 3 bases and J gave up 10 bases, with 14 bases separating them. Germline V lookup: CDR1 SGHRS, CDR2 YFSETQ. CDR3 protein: CASSWNDGNSPLHF. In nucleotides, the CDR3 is TGCGCCAGCAGCTGGAACGACGGAAACTCACCCCTCCACTTT.

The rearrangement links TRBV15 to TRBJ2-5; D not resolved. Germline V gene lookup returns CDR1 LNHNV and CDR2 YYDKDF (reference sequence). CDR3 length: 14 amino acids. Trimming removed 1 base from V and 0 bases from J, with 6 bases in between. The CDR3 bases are TGTGCCACCAGCAGAGGAACCCACCAAGAGACCCAGTACTTC. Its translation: CATSRGTHQETQYF.

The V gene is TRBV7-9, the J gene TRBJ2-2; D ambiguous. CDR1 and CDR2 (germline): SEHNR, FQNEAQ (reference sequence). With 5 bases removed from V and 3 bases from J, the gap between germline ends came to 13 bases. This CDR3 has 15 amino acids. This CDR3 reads CASSVGPGDTGELFF. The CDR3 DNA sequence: TGTGCCAGCAGCGTAGGACCAGGAGACACCGGGGAGCTGTTTTTT.

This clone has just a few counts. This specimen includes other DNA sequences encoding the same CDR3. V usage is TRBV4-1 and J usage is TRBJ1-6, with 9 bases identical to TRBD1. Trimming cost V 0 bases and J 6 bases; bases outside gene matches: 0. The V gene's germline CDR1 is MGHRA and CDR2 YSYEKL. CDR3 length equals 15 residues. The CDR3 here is CASSQEGQGNSPLHF. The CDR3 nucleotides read TGCGCCAGCAGCCAAGAGGGACAGGGTAATTCACCCCTCCACTTT.

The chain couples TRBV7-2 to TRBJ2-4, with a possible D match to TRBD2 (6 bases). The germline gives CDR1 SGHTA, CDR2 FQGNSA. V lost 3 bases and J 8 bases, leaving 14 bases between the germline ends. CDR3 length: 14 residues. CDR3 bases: TGTGCCAGCAGCTTGACGGAGGGCCGATACATTCAGTACTTC. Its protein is CASSLTEGRYIQYF.

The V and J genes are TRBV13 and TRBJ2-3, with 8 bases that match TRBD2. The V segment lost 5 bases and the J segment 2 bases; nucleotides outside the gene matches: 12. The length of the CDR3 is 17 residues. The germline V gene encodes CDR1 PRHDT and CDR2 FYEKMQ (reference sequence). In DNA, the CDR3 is TGTGCCAGCAGCCCCGCAGGTACGGGAGGGCCCACAGATACGCAGTATTTT. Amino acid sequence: CASSPAGTGGPTDTQYF.

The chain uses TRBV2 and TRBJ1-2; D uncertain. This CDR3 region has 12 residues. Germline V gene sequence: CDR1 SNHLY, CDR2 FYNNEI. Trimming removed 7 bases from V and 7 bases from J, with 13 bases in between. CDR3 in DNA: TGTGCCAGCAAGGGCGATCCGCCTGGCTACACCTTC. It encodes CASKGDPPGYTF.

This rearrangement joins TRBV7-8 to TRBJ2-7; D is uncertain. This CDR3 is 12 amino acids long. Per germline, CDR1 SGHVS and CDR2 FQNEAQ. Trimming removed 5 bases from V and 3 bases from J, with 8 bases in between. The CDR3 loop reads CASSPQDYEQYF. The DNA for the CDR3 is TGTGCCAGCAGCCCCCAAGACTACGAGCAGTACTTC.